Listed here is a single TCR beta chain. This clone's antigen is unknown. The data were taken from a study of cytomegalovirus exposure and HLA in healthy donors (dated by TCRdb to the late 2010s). Notes on the research overall: An earlier analysis of approximately 550 of the donors reported about 250 Gb of sequence data and 117 million unique TCR beta sequences from about 200 million T cells. The study aimed to test whether cataloging public T cell receptors could reveal signatures of past pathogen exposure. The number of typed donors differed by locus: about 620-640 for A, B, C, DRB1 and DQB1; 500 to 550 for DQA1; fewer than 610 for DPA1; and around 490 for DPB1. Approximately 330 gigabases of sequencing data and around 90 million unique TCR sequences made up an early release that covered 500 to 700 HLA-typed donors. HLA typing included class I and class II loci at four-digit resolution. The study used immunosequencing to profile the T cell repertoires of some 600 subjects and linked those repertoires to cytomegalovirus serostatus. In a later analysis, previously published TCR beta repertoires from 550 to 700 donors were re-analyzed and high-resolution HLA genotyping was added so that TCR occurrence patterns could be studied. About five DR-DQ haplotypes were treated as single units for association and clustering because of strong linkage in the cohort. Among 398 genotyped donors of the cohort, an average of around 240,000 unique TCR beta nucleotide sequences were sequenced per donor, about a sixth of them non-productive. All discovery cohort repertoires had been generated on a single sequencing platform. A later genetic analysis took genome-wide SNP genotypes for about 55% of the 666 donors and used that subset as a discovery cohort. The genetic ancestry cluster associated with self-reported Caucasian donors included about 81% of the 350 to 500 genotyped donors. An earlier analysis of 587 of the donors applied high-throughput TCR beta sequencing to assess whether each TCR beta V gene segment acted as functional or pseudogenic. Alongside the repertoire data, information on donor age, sex, ethnicity and CMV serostatus was compiled. High-throughput TCR immunosequencing, statistical association of individual TCRs with disease status, and machine learning were combined to predict cytomegalovirus infection status. In the later analysis, no new phenotypic data were used to find candidate immune exposures; instead, reliance was placed on TCR beta sequences and their occurrence across donors. Besides the first cohort of 666 subjects, a separate validation cohort made up of 90 to 150 different subjects was used. Study-level results and caveats: The study listed 164 TCR beta chains as associated with cytomegalovirus. A further reported finding was that TCR beta sequences accurately predicted the HLA-A and HLA-B alleles for most subjects in the first cohort. For the cohort, immune exposure information was limited to CMV serostatus. The presence/absence analyses assumed that sequencing depth was roughly uniform across donors, and that assumption may not be true. A group of highly shared sequence variants was considered likely to be a technical artifact of the sequencing pipeline. Because HLA typing was unavailable for some donors at each locus, only the typed subset was used in association tests. The authors suggested that the approach could potentially be extended to other disease states and immunological phenotypes. A later analysis associated 15,000 or so TCR beta sequences with specific HLA alleles at a false discovery rate of 0.05. Several of the top co-occurrence clusters appeared to be linked to parvovirus B19, influenza, CMV and Epstein-Barr virus, according to a later analysis. A few of the identified cytomegalovirus-associated TCR beta chains were confirmed in vitro to be specific for cytomegalovirus antigens. Because counts were too low, 15 to 20 rarely observed V segments, including chromosome 9 orphons, were excluded from the earlier analysis of some 540 of the donors. The classifier was reported to diagnose cytomegalovirus status with high specificity and sensitivity in both the original cohort and the validation cohort. According to a later analysis, most CMV-associated TCR beta chains appeared to be HLA-restricted, and the HLA associations seemed to be driven largely by CMV exposure. Only TCR beta chains were sequenced in this cohort, and the absence of alpha or paired-chain data limited detectable features. Linkage disequilibrium might explain the correlated functional status among segregating V segments, but an unknown experimental factor could not be ruled out. Across donors, most TCR sequences were observed very rarely, whereas some public TCRs were present in many individuals. A later genetic analysis reported fewer N-insertions in productive TCRs among donors in an Asian-associated ancestry cluster than the roughly 640-donor mean. An association between a missense DCLRE1C variant and V-gene and J-gene trimming of TCR beta chains was found in a later genetic analysis and replicated in an independent cohort. Because the 87-base-pair reads could not distinguish some IMGT-functional V segments, including TRBV6-2 and TRBV6-3, those segments were excluded. Assigning TCR associations to individual alleles was difficult when HLA alleles, especially DR and DQ, strongly co-occurred. A later analysis found that HLA-associated TCR beta chains were more clonally expanded and had lower generation probabilities than equally common non-associated chains. A later analysis found that TCR association rates varied across HLA loci, with DRB1 alleles showing the most associated TCRs and HLA-C alleles the fewest. In an earlier analysis of about 600 of the donors, most TCR beta V segments appeared in productive rearrangements about 87% or about 30% of the time, broadly matching IMGT annotations.

The library was produced with the immunoSEQ multiplex PCR assay. A mixture of 60 forward primers for TCR Vbeta segments and 13 reverse primers for TCR Jbeta segments was used in the multiplex PCR. The CDR3 region of rearranged TCR beta genes was amplified from genomic DNA with a multiplex PCR assay. The amplified TCR beta libraries were sequenced on the Illumina HiSeq System as 87-base-pair reads. On the study's bioinformatics: A later analysis tallied roughly 80 million unique TCR beta chains across the 610 or so repertoires, and about 12 million of those chains were shared by two or more donors. To remove PCR and sequencing errors, raw reads were error-corrected and collapsed into unique sequences using a nearest-neighbor algorithm that merged closely related sequences. CDR3 sequences were aligned to IMGT reference sequences to assign V, D and J gene segments. For a sequence to be retained, a match of at least six nucleotides was required to both a V gene segment and a J gene segment. A rearrangement was called productive if the CDR3 had no stop codons and remained in frame with V and J, and every other rearrangement was called non-productive. Following IMGT convention, CDR3 was defined as the stretch from the second conserved V-encoded cysteine up to the conserved J-encoded phenylalanine. The earlier analysis of about 570 of the donors excluded any sequence lacking an unambiguous match to a single V gene segment. An earlier analysis of 587 of the donors classified V segments as functional when productive rearrangements were above 56.7% and as segregating when the standard deviation between donors was above 5%. A statistical classification framework was developed to diagnose cytomegalovirus status using the catalog of TCR beta chain sequences. In a later analysis, V and J genes were assigned by comparing TCR nucleotide sequences against IMGT/GENE-DB human TR gene sequences. Using the TCRdist pipeline, a later analysis assigned CDR3 sequences along with most-parsimonious VDJ recombination scenarios. A later analysis defined each TCR beta chain by its CDR3 amino acid sequence plus V-gene family, and excluded reads lacking a unique V-gene family. As a way to deal with suspected cross-contamination and a sequencing artifact, a later analysis dropped roughly 620 nucleotide sequences that were highly shared and had low generation probability. In a later analysis, a clonal expansion index for each public chain was calculated from normalized within-repertoire ranks of inferred template counts. In a later analysis, generation probabilities were computed using a VDJ recombination model fitted to out-of-frame rearrangements, and the results were checked against IGoR. In a later analysis, TCR-TCR, TCR-HLA and TCR-CMV co-occurrence was scored with hypergeometric tests, and a repertoire-size bias correction was applied to TCR pairs. To estimate false discovery rates, a later analysis permuted the HLA or CMV assignments 20 times. In a later analysis, co-occurring TCRs were grouped using DBSCAN, and TCRdist sequence similarity was added for clustering within HLA-allele-positive subsets. Repertoires with fewer than 30,000 or more than 120,000 public chains were left out of co-occurrence clustering, as were four to six repertoires with anomalous nucleotide sharing. TCRdb took over this immuneACCESS table, retaining in-frame rearrangements with V and J assigned. Such tables are incomplete; in checked studies, under half of the missing clones stem from an unresolved V gene, and the remainder is unexplained. V and J calls and clone size are copied from that table; D and trimming were computed from the DNA. The table for this sample lists some 120,000 clones. Of the sample, 6.8% is held by the ten largest clones.

The germline V gene yields SGDLS for CDR1 and YYNGEE for CDR2. Cut back by 3 bases and 7 bases, the V and J ends lie 19 bases apart. The cysteine opens and the phenylalanine closes a CDR3 of 16 amino acids. CDR3 DNA only is kept here, 48 bases in frame from base 1. The cohort consisted of hundreds of healthy bone marrow donors. At the time of sampling, every cohort member was nominally healthy, though immune exposures that went unrecorded were likely present. The donor was CMV seropositive and belonged to the group of 250 to 300 seropositive cohort members. A peripheral blood sample was provided by each donor, and peripheral blood mononuclear cells were used for TCR beta sequencing. The Qiagen DNeasy Blood Extraction Kit was used to extract genomic DNA from the blood cell samples.

The material sequenced was PBMCs. This TCR derives from a man aged 35 to 55 in good health and CMV-seropositive. Recombination linked TRBV9 to TRBJ2-2; possibly the D gene is TRBD2, per 7 matching bases. The nucleotides read TGTGCCAGCAGCGCCCAAGGGGGGGTATTCGACGGGGAGCTGTTTTTT. Protein translation: CASSAQGGVFDGELFF. With all but the CDR3 taken from the reference TRBV9 and TRBJ2-2 genes, the full variable domain is: DSGVTQTPKHLITATGQRVTLRCSPRSGDLSVYWYQQSLDQGLQFLIQYYNGEERAKGNILERFSAQQFPDLHSELNLSSLELGDSALYFCASSAQGGVFDGELFFGEGSRLTVL.